The T cell receptor (beta chain) under discussion was sequenced for a study of T cell clonotyping in hematopoietic cell transplantation. Study-wide context: Recipient samples before transplant were obtained post-cytoreduction. Findings of the study overall: Broader posttransplant TCR repertoire diversity was predicted by graft donor and pretransplant recipient Inverse Simpson Index values. Recipient TCR diversity dropped after transplant; expanded clonotypes rose from day 30 to 180.

Comments on this clone: Its antigen remains unidentified.

The V end was cut by 5 bases, the J end by 0 bases, with 14 bases between. This CDR3 comprises 15 residues. The V gene's germline CDR1 is ENHRY and CDR2 SYGVKD. This sample's time point: recipient sample about 28 days before transplant, after cytoreduction. This table comes from immunoSEQ multiplex PCR, and its TCRdb copy is limited to in-frame clones, with some not included. In the table there are 25,000 to 30,000 clones, approximately 77% of which are singletons. This clonotype originated in a man in his forties or fifties with acute myeloid leukemia. Some clones in this sample may be carry-over from other donors' samples. The sample in question was peripheral blood mononuclear cells, obtained before stem cell transplant. The chain is built from TRBV10-3 and TRBJ2-7, with D perhaps matching TRBD1 or TRBD2 (5 bases each). CDR3 region: CAISSGTDSSYEQYF. The CDR3 DNA is TGTGCCATCAGTTCAGGGACGGATAGCTCCTACGAGCAGTACTTC.